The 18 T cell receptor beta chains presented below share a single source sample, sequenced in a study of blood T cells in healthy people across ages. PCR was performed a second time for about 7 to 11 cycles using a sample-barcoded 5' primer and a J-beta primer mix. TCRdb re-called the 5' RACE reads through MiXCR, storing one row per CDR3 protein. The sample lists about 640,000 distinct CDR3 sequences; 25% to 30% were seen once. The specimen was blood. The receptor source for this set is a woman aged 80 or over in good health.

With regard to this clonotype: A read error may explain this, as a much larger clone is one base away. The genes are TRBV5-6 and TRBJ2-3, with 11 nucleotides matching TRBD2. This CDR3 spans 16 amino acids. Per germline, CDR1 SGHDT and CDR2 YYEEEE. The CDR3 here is CASSLELAGVTDTQDF. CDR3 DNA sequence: TGTGCCAGCAGCTTGGAACTAGCGGGGGTCACAGATACGCAGGATTTT.

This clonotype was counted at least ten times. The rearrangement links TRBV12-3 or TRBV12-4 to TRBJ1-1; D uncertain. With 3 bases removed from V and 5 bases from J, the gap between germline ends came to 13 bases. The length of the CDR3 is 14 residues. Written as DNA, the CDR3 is TGTGCCAGCAGTTTCGGGCAGGTCCAAACTGAAGCTTTCTTT. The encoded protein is CASSFGQVQTEAFF.

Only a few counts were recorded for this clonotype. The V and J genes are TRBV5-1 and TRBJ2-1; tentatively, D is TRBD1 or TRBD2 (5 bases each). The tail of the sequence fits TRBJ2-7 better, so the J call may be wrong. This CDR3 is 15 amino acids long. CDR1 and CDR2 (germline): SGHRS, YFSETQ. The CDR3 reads CASSLSDSQDNEQYF. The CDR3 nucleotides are TGCGCCAGCAGCTTATCGGACTCCCAGGACAATGAGCAGTACTTC.

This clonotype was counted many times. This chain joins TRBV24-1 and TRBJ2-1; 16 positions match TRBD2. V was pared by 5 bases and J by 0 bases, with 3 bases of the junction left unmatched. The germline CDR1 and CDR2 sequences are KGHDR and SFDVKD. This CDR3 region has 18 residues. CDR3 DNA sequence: TGTGCCACCAGTGCGGGACTAGCGGGGGGGAGCTCCTACAATGAGCAGTTCTTC. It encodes CATSAGLAGGSSYNEQFF.

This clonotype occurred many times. The DNA of the CDR3 is TGTGCCAGCAGCTCGGGGCTAGCGGGGGGGCCGGGTGAGACCCAGTACTTC. Its protein product is CASSSGLAGGPGETQYF. J is TRBJ2-5 and V is TRBV28, with 12 bases fitting TRBD2. Germline assignment: CDR1 MDHEN and CDR2 SYDVKM. The CDR3 is 17 amino acids. V lost 6 bases, J lost 5 bases, and 13 bases stayed unmatched.

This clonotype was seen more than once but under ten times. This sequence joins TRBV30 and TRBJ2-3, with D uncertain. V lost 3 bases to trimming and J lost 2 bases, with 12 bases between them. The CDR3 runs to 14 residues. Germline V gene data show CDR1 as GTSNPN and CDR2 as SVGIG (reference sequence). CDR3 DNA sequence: TGTGCCTGGAGCCAACGCCGGGCCACAGATACGCAGTATTTT. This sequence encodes CAWSQRRATDTQYF. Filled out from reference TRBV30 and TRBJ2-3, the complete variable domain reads SQTIHQWPATLVQPVGSPLSLECTVEGTSNPNLYWYRQAAGRGLQLLFYSVGIGQISSEVPQNLSASRPQDRQFILSSKKLLLSDSGFYLCAWSQRRATDTQYFGPGTRLTVL.

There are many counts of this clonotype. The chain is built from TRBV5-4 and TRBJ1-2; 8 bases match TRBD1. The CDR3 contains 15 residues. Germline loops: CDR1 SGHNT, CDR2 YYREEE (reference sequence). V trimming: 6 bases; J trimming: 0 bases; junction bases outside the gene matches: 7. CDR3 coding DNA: TGTGCCAGCACCCCCGGGACAGGAACTAACTATGGCTACACCTTC. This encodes CASTPGTGTNYGYTF. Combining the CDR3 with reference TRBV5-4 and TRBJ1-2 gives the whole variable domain ETGVTQSPTHLIKTRGQQVTLRCSSQSGHNTVSWYQQALGQGPQFIFQYYREEENGRGNFPPRFSGLQFPNYSSELNVNALELDDSALYLCASTPGTGTNYGYTFGSGTRLTVV.

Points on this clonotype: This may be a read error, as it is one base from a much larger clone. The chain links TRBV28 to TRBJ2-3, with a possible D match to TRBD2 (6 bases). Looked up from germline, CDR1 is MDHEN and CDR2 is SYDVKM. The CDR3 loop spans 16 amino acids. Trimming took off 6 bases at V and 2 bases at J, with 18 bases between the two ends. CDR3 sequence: CASRLPPGLNTDTQYF. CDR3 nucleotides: TGTGCCAGCAGGTTACCCCCCGGACTAAACACAGATACGCAGTATTTT.

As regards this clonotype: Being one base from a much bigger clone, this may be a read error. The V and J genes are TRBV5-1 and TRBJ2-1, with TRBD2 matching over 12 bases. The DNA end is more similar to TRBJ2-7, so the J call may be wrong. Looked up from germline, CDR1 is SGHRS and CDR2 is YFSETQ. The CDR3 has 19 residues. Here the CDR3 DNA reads TGCGCCAGCACCAAAGGGGCTAGCGGGGGGGTCAGCTCCTACAATGAGCAGTACTTC. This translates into CASTKGASGGVSSYNEQYF.

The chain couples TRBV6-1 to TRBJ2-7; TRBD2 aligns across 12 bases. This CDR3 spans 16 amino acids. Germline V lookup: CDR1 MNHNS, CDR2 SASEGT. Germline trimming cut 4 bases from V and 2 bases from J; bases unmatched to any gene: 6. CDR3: CASSAIPSGGAYEQYF. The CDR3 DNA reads TGTGCCAGCAGTGCAATACCTAGCGGGGGGGCCTACGAGCAGTACTTC.

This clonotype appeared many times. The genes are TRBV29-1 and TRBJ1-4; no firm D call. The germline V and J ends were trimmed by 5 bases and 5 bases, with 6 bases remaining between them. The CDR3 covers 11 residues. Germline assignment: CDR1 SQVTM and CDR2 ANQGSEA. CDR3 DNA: TGCAGCGTTATCCGGAATGAAAAACTGTTTTTT. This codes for CSVIRNEKLFF.

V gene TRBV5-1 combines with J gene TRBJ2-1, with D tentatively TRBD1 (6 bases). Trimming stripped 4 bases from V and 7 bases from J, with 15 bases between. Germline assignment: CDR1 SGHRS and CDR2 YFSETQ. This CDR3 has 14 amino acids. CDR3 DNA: TGCGCCAGCAGCGAGCTATCACAGGGAAATGAGCAGTTCTTC. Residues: CASSELSQGNEQFF. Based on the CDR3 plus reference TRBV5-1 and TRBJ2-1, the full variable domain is KAGVTQTPRYLIKTRGQQVTLSCSPISGHRSVSWYQQTPGQGLQFLFEYFSETQRNKGNFPGRFSGRQFSNSRSEMNVSTLELGDSALYLCASSELSQGNEQFFGPGTRLTVL.

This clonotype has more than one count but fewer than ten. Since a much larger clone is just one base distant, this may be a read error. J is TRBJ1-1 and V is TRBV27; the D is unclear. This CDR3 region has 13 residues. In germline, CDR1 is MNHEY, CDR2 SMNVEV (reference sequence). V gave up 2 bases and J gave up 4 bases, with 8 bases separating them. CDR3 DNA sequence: TGTGCCAGCAGTTTAAGTCCCCGCACTGAAGCTTTCTTT. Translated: CASSLSPRTEAFF.

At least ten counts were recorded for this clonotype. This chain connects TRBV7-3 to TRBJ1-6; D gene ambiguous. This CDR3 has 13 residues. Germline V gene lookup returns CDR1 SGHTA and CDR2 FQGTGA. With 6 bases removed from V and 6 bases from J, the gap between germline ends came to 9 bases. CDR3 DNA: TGTGCCAGCAGTGACGGGCTTAATTCACCCCTCCACTTT. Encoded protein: CASSDGLNSPLHF.

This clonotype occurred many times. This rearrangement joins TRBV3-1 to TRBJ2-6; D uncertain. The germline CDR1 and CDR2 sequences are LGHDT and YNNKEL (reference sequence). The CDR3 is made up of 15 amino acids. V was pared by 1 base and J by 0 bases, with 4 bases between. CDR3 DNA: TGTGCCAGCAGCCAAGTGGCCTCTGGGGCCAACGTCCTGACTTTC. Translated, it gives CASSQVASGANVLTF.

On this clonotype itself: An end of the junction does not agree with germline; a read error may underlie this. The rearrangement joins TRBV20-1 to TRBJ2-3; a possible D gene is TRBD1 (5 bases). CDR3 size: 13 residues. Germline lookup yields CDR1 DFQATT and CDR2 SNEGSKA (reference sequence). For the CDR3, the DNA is TGCAGTGCTAGCTGGGAAGCGACAGTTACGCAGTATTTT. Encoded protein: CSASWEATVTQYF.

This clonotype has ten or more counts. The CDR3 DNA sequence: TGTGCCAGCAGCTTGGGGCTGGTGGGCCCCGGGGAGCTGTTTTTT. Translation gives CASSLGLVGPGELFF. This chain connects TRBV5-6 to TRBJ2-2, with unresolved D. CDR3 length equals 15 residues. V was pared by 0 bases and J by 6 bases, with 12 bases between. Germline V CDR1 and CDR2: SGHDT, YYEEEE.

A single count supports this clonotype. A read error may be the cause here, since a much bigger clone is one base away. Here the CDR3 reads CASSMREQSSEQYF. The CDR3 DNA follows: TGTGCCAGCAGCATGAGGGAACAGAGCTCCGAGCAGTACTTC. J is TRBJ2-5 and V is TRBV21-1; TRBD2 is the table's D call and was not checked against the DNA. The DNA end lines up better with TRBJ2-7; the J call may be wrong. TRBV21-1 is labeled a pseudogene. The CDR3 runs to 14 residues.